This is a list of T cell receptor beta chains from one sample in a study of Ad26.COV2.S vaccination and SARS-CoV-2 variants. Only in-frame clones appear in the TCRdb table, and some are missing; sequencing was by immunoSEQ multiplex PCR. The sample consists of some 250,000 clones, roughly 88% of them appearing once. The sample was peripheral blood, taken in a trial of Ad26.COV2.S vaccine versus placebo. Source of these receptors: a person between 18 and 59 years old who received the Ad26.COV2.S COVID-19 vaccine or a placebo. Each CDR3 is given with its conserved first and last residue. D genes are given only for firm matches. Size values are once, few and many counts, or a class for expanded clones, and some rows have none.

j_call v_call clone_size d_call cdr3_aa cdr3_nt
TRBJ2-1 TRBV11-2 - TRBD1 CASSHYRGRNEQFF TGTGCCAGCAGCCATTACAGGGGGCGAAATGAGCAGTTCTTC
TRBJ2-5 TRBV19 - - CASSIVGGAMETQYF TGTGCCAGTAGTATAGTTGGGGGTGCTATGGAGACCCAGTACTTC
TRBJ1-1 TRBV10-3 - - CAISDWASTEAFF TGTGCCATCAGTGATTGGGCAAGCACTGAAGCTTTCTTT
TRBJ1-2 TRBV28 - - CASSLKGFGYTF TGTGCCAGCAGTTTAAAAGGGTTTGGCTACACCTTC
TRBJ2-7 TRBV6-1 - - CASSEPLKPQYF TGTGCCAGCAGTGAACCCTTAAAGCCCCAGTACTTC
TRBJ2-1 TRBV18 once - CASSPPWDEQFF TGTGCCAGCTCACCACCGTGGGATGAGCAGTTCTTC
TRBJ1-4 TRBV28 - TRBD1 CASGTGDFTTNEKLFF TGTGCCAGCGGGACAGGGGATTTTACAACTAATGAAAAACTGTTTTTT
TRBJ1-2 TRBV6-5 once - CASSPDGVGYTF TGTGCCAGCAGTCCCGACGGGGTAGGCTACACCTTC
TRBJ2-3 TRBV5-1 - TRBD2 CASSFRAGGPNTQYF TGCGCCAGCAGCTTTAGAGCGGGAGGCCCAAATACGCAGTATTTT
TRBJ2-7 TRBV19 - - CASSIAHAEGSSYEQYF TGTGCCAGTAGTATAGCCCACGCAGAGGGAAGCTCCTACGAGCAGTACTTC
TRBJ2-1 TRBV5-4 - TRBD1 CASSLGQGNSYNEQFF TGTGCCAGCAGCCTGGGACAGGGGAATTCCTACAATGAGCAGTTCTTC
TRBJ1-2 TRBV5-1 - TRBD1 CASSSDRGVYGYTF TGCGCCAGCAGCTCGGACAGGGGCGTCTATGGCTACACCTTC
TRBJ2-7 TRBV7-9 - TRBD1 CASTEGTGLGNYEQYF TGTGCCAGCACCGAAGGGACAGGGTTAGGAAACTACGAGCAGTACTTC
TRBJ2-1 TRBV9 - - CASSAIPSVSYNEQFF TGTGCCAGCAGCGCGATACCAAGCGTGTCCTACAATGAGCAGTTCTTC
TRBJ2-5 TRBV6-2/TRBV6-3 - TRBD2 CASSPLAGPTETQYF TGTGCCAGCAGTCCCCTAGCGGGCCCGACAGAGACCCAGTACTTC